Sequencing of this T cell receptor (beta chain) was carried out in a study of metastatic and nonmetastatic thyroid tumors. Study conclusions and caveats: A significant increase in TCR beta diversity was reportedly seen in malignant thyroid tumors relative to benign nodules, in blood and tumor.

With regard to this clone: Its specificity is not known. This sequence may be a read error, since a much larger clone differs from it by one base.

The CDR3 runs 13 residues. Losses at the gene ends were 6 bases for V and 5 bases for J; bases not matched to a gene: 9. The germline CDR1 and CDR2 sequences are DFQATT and SNEGSKA (reference sequence). No treatment had been given to any patient before thyroid surgery. TCRdb ran MiXCR on the PCR reads. The sample shows more than 20,000 clones, 10% to 15% of them seen only once. Input material: blood. This receptor was identified in a female donor with papillary thyroid cancer or a benign thyroid nodule (not recorded which). Some clones in this sample may be carry-over from other donors' samples. This chain joins TRBV20-1 and TRBJ2-5, with 7 bases identical to TRBD1. The CDR3 here is CSATKTGFETQYF. DNA of the CDR3: TGCAGTGCGACTAAGACAGGGTTTGAGACCCAGTACTTC.